The entry below describes one T cell receptor (beta chain). Antigen: not known. This CDR3 contains 12 residues. From germline, CDR1 is MDHEN and CDR2 SYDVKM. Trimming shortened V by 6 bases and J by 14 bases, and 17 bases separated the two germline ends. These data originate in a study of cytomegalovirus exposure and HLA in healthy donors. Findings of the study overall: Diagnosis of cytomegalovirus status made by the classifier reportedly showed high specificity and sensitivity. Analyses of presence/absence relied on an assumption of roughly uniform sequencing depth across donors. Sequencing likely produced, as an artifact, a cluster of highly shared sequence variants. When analyzed later, a missense DCLRE1C variant was found to be linked to TCR beta V- and J-gene trimming.

PCR amplification relied on 60 Vbeta primers (plus 13 Jbeta primers). The data were produced by immunoSEQ multiplex PCR, yet TCRdb's version contains in-frame clones alone and is incomplete. This sample yields 75,000 to 100,000 clones, of which approximately 76% are seen a single time; roughly 20% belongs to the top ten. This sequence originates from a woman in her fifties or sixties in good health and CMV-seropositive. The chain employs TRBV28 and TRBJ1-5, with D possibly being TRBD1 (6 bases). The material sequenced was PBMCs. Here the CDR3 DNA reads TGTGCCAGCAGCCTCAGGGGTCCTGATAAGCATTTT. Translation gives CASSLRGPDKHF.